This T cell receptor beta chain was captured by sequencing in a study of Ad26.COV2.S vaccination and SARS-CoV-2 variants. On the study more broadly: The authors gave Ad26.COV2.S intramuscularly, either once or twice 56 days apart.

Measured with immunoSEQ multiplex PCR; TCRdb has only the in-frame clones, and not every one. The profile shows 300,000 to 400,000 clones, roughly 86% of them singletons. The germline V gene encodes CDR1 SGHTA and CDR2 FQGNSA. There are 15 residues in the CDR3. The V segment lost 4 bases and the J segment 2 bases; nucleotides outside the gene matches: 6. The treatment here: 19 received Ad26.COV2.S at low or high dose, single or two shots; several received placebo; per-sample allocation not given. Each sample was drawn 63 days after the first injection (of vaccine or placebo). This sample comprised peripheral blood, obtained in a trial of Ad26.COV2.S vaccine versus placebo. This receptor was taken from a person between 18 and 59 years old who received the Ad26.COV2.S COVID-19 vaccine or a placebo. This chain uses TRBV7-2 with TRBJ2-3, with 7 bases aligning to TRBD2. CDR3 loop: CASSYLAVITDTQYF. In DNA form, the CDR3 reads TGTGCCAGCAGCTACCTAGCGGTGATCACAGATACGCAGTATTTT.